These T cell receptor beta chains were read from a single sample in a study of cytomegalovirus exposure and HLA in healthy donors. Repertoires were generated with immunoSEQ multiplex PCR, while TCRdb's copy carries only in-frame clones and drops some. The sample has roughly 150,000 clones; 66% are singletons. The sequenced material came from PBMCs. Receptor source: a human donor in good health. Both conserved end residues are part of each CDR3. D genes are given only for firm matches. Some rows have no size entry. The others give once, few or many, or a class for an expanded clone.

TRBD2,TRBV7-2,.,14,TRBJ2-7,TGTGCCAGCAGCTTAGAGCGGGGCGTGAGCGAGCAGTACTTC,CASSLERGVSEQYF
.,TRBV7-2,.,12,TRBJ2-1,TGTGCCAGCAGCTTAAGGACTGCCGAGCAGTTCTTC,CASSLRTAEQFF
TRBD1,TRBV18,.,16,TRBJ1-5,TGTGCCAGCTCACTAGCCGGGACAGGGGCCAATCAGCCCCAGCATTTT,CASSLAGTGANQPQHF
.,TRBV10-3,.,13,TRBJ1-2,TGTGCCATCAGTGAGAGCGGACCCTATGGCTACACCTTC,CAISESGPYGYTF
.,TRBV28,once,11,TRBJ2-1,TGTGCATCTCACCAGGGGAATGAGCAGTTCTTC,CASHQGNEQFF
.,TRBV5-1,few,15,TRBJ1-1,TGCGCCAGCAGCTCTACTGCCCCAACGGGAACTGAAGCTTTCTTT,CASSSTAPTGTEAFF
.,TRBV27,.,14,TRBJ2-7,TGTGCCAGCAGTTTACAGGGGCGACCCTACGAGCAGTACTTC,CASSLQGRPYEQYF
.,TRBV10-3,.,12,TRBJ2-7,TGTGCCATCAGCGGACAGAACTACGAGCAGTACTTC,CAISGQNYEQYF
.,TRBV4-3,.,16,TRBJ2-7,TGCGCCAGCAGCCACCAGCCGGGGGGCACCCCCTACGAGCAGTACTTC,CASSHQPGGTPYEQYF
TRBD1,TRBV28,.,17,TRBJ1-5,TGTGCCAGCAGTCCGCACAAGGAGCCGGGACAGGGCCAGCCCCAGCATTTT,CASSPHKEPGQGQPQHF
TRBD1,TRBV28,.,14,TRBJ2-1,TGTGCCAGCAGTACCGGGACAGGGATCCATGAGCAGTTCTTC,CASSTGTGIHEQFF
TRBD1,TRBV11-1,once,14,TRBJ1-1,TGTGCCAGCAGCTTTGGGACAGTAAACACTGAAGCTTTCTTT,CASSFGTVNTEAFF
.,TRBV28,.,17,TRBJ2-2,TGTGCCAGCAGTCCTCCGGGTGGGGGCCGGGACACCGGGGAGCTGTTTTTT,CASSPPGGGRDTGELFF
.,TRBV9,.,15,TRBJ2-3,TGTGCCAGCAGCGATAGCGTCCAGGGCACAGATACGCAGTATTTT,CASSDSVQGTDTQYF
TRBD2,TRBV11-3,.,15,TRBJ2-1,TGTGCCAGCAGCTTAGTGGCGGGAGATTACAATGAGCAGTTCTTC,CASSLVAGDYNEQFF
TRBD2,TRBV18,.,17,TRBJ2-3,TGTGCCAGCTCACCACCTACCGGGACTAGCAGCACAGATACGCAGTATTTT,CASSPPTGTSSTDTQYF
TRBD2,TRBV27,.,15,TRBJ2-7,TGTGCCAGCAGTCCCCTGGGACTAGCGGGGAGCGAGCAGTACTTC,CASSPLGLAGSEQYF
TRBD2,TRBV5-8,.,16,TRBJ2-1,TGTGCCAGCAGCTTCGTTGAGCGCGGGAGCTACAATGAGCAGTTCTTC,CASSFVERGSYNEQFF
.,TRBV9,.,16,TRBJ2-2,TGTGCCAGCAGCGTAGTCGACTACCCGAACACCGGGGAGCTGTTTTTT,CASSVVDYPNTGELFF
TRBD2,TRBV5-4,.,15,TRBJ2-3,TGTGCCAGCGCCGCAGGGACTAGCGGCACAGATACGCAGTATTTT,CASAAGTSGTDTQYF
.,TRBV5-6,once,15,TRBJ2-5,TGTGCCAGCAGCTTGGGGCCCGCCTACCAAGAGACCCAGTACTTC,CASSLGPAYQETQYF
.,TRBV18,.,15,TRBJ1-5,TGTGCCAGCTCACCACCGGCAGGCCTCAATCAGCCCCAGCATTTT,CASSPPAGLNQPQHF
.,TRBV7-2,.,14,TRBJ2-7,TGTGCCAGCAGCCCCACGCCCCTCGAGTACGAGCAGTACTTC,CASSPTPLEYEQYF
.,TRBV21-1,once,13,TRBJ2-1,TGTGCCAGCAGCAAGGGCACGGCGGGGGAGCAGTTCTTC,CASSKGTAGEQFF